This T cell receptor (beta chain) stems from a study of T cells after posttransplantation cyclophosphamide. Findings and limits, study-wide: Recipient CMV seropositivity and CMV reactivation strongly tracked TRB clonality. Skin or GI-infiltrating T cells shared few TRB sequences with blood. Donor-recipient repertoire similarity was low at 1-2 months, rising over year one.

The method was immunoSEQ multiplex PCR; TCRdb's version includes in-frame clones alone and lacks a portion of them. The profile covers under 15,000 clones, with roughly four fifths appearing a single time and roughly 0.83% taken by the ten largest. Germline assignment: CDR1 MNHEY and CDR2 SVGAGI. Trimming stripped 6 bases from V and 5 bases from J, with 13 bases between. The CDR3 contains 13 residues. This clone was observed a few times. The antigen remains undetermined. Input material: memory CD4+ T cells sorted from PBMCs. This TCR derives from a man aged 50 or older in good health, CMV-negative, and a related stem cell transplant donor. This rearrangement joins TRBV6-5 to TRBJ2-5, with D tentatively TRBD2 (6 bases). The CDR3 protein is CASSRESRETQYF. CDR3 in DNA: TGTGCCAGCAGCCGGGAGTCGAGGGAGACCCAGTACTTC.